This T cell receptor (beta chain) was captured in a study of T cell repertoires in cytomegalovirus infection. Turning to the study itself: Matching HLA type and CMV infection were both indicated by public TCR beta signatures.

Each CDR3 protein gets one entry after TCRdb re-called the reads with MiXCR. This sample yields about 160,000 distinct CDR3 sequences, of which roughly a sixth are seen a single time; 15% to 20% belongs to the top ten. In regard to this clonotype: As yet, its antigen is unknown.

Per germline, CDR1 SEHNR and CDR2 FQNEAQ (reference sequence). This CDR3 contains 15 residues. V was trimmed by 3 bases and J by 4 bases, leaving 13 bases between them. General study results and limits: Across the ex vivo response, the dominant clonotypes were HLA-C-restricted CMV-specific TCR beta clonotypes. The cumulative frequency of public TCR beta families distinguished individuals who carried CMV together with the relevant HLA.

The V and J genes are TRBV7-9 and TRBJ2-1; possibly TRBD2 for D (6 bases). The origin of this receptor is a human donor in good health (CMV status not recorded). Some clones in this sample may be carry-over from other donors' samples. Input material: CD8+ T cells from PBMCs. In DNA, the CDR3 is TGTGCCAGCAGCTTCAAGGAGGGTGGATACAATGAGCAGTTCTTC. Translation: CASSFKEGGYNEQFF.